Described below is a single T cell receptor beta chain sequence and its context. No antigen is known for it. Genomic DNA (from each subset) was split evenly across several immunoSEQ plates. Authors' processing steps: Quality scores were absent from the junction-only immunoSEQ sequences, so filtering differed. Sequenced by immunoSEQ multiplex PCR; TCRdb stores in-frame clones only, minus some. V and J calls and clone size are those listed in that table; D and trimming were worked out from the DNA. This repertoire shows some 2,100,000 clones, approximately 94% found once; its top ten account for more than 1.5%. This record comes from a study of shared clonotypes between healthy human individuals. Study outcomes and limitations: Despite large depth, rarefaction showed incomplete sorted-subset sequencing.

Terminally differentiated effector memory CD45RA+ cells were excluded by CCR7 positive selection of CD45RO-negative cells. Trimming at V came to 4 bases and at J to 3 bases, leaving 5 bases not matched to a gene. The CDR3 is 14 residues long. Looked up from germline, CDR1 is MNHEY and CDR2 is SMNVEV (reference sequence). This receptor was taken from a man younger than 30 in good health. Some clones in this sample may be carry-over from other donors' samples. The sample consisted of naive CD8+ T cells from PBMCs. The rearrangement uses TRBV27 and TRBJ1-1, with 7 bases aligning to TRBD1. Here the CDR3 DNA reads TGTGCCAGCAGTTCCGGACAGGAAGACACTGAAGCTTTCTTT. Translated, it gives CASSSGQEDTEAFF.